This is a list of T cell receptor beta chains from one sample in a study of blood T cell repertoires in COVID-19. Assay used: immunoSEQ multiplex PCR; TCRdb lists only in-frame clones, some missing. The sample consists of around 150,000 clones, 86% of them appearing once. The sample was peripheral blood. The receptors shown here come from a man between 18 and 29 years old with acute or convalescent COVID-19. The CDR3 runs from the conserved cysteine through the conserved F or W. The order of the fields is J gene, V gene, clone size, D gene, CDR3 length, CDR3 DNA, CDR3 protein. A D gene is named only where the DNA matches it firmly. A clone size is listed for some rows: how often the clone was seen (once, few, many), or a class if it is expanded.

J gene: TRBJ1-1; V gene: TRBV3-1/TRBV3-2; clone size: -; D gene: -; CDR3 length: 13; CDR3 DNA: TGTGCCAGCAGCCGATTACAGAACACTGAAGCTTTCTTT; CDR3 protein: CASSRLQNTEAFF
J gene: TRBJ1-5; V gene: TRBV4-1; clone size: -; D gene: TRBD1; CDR3 length: 16; CDR3 DNA: TGCGCCAGCAGCCCACTCGACAGGGGTGGCAATCAGCCCCAGCATTTT; CDR3 protein: CASSPLDRGGNQPQHF
J gene: TRBJ2-7; V gene: TRBV30; clone size: -; D gene: -; CDR3 length: 12; CDR3 DNA: TGTGCCTGGAACGCGGGGGCGGGCGAGCAGTACTTC; CDR3 protein: CAWNAGAGEQYF
J gene: TRBJ2-1; V gene: TRBV25-1; clone size: -; D gene: TRBD2; CDR3 length: 18; CDR3 DNA: TGTGCCAGCAGTGAACCCCCCCGGACTAGCAGTCTAATCAATGAGCAGTTCTTC; CDR3 protein: CASSEPPRTSSLINEQFF
J gene: TRBJ2-5; V gene: TRBV2; clone size: -; D gene: -; CDR3 length: 14; CDR3 DNA: TGTGCCAGCGGGGCGGGGACCGGACGGGAGACCCAGTACTTC; CDR3 protein: CASGAGTGRETQYF
J gene: TRBJ1-1; V gene: TRBV28; clone size: -; D gene: -; CDR3 length: 12; CDR3 DNA: TGTGCCAGCAGGGAGGGCTACACTGAAGCTTTCTTT; CDR3 protein: CASREGYTEAFF
J gene: TRBJ2-1; V gene: TRBV7-9; clone size: -; D gene: -; CDR3 length: 13; CDR3 DNA: TGTGCCAGCAGCGCGGGCCTTAGGAATGAGCAGTTCTTC; CDR3 protein: CASSAGLRNEQFF
J gene: TRBJ1-5; V gene: TRBV6-6; clone size: -; D gene: -; CDR3 length: 12; CDR3 DNA: TGTGCCAGCAGCGGAGGGGAGCAGCCCCAGCATTTT; CDR3 protein: CASSGGEQPQHF
J gene: TRBJ2-1; V gene: TRBV6-2/TRBV6-3; clone size: -; D gene: -; CDR3 length: 13; CDR3 DNA: TGTGCCAGCAGTCGACAGGATTACAATGAGCAGTTCTTC; CDR3 protein: CASSRQDYNEQFF
J gene: TRBJ2-3; V gene: TRBV10-3; clone size: -; D gene: TRBD2; CDR3 length: 20; CDR3 DNA: TGTGCCATCAGTGATCTGGTCTTTGAGCCTAGCGGACTTACCACAGATACGCAGTATTTT; CDR3 protein: CAISDLVFEPSGLTTDTQYF
J gene: TRBJ1-1; V gene: TRBV19; clone size: few; D gene: TRBD1; CDR3 length: 14; CDR3 DNA: TGTGCCAGTAGTACACAGGGGATGAACACTGAAGCTTTCTTT; CDR3 protein: CASSTQGMNTEAFF
J gene: TRBJ1-1; V gene: TRBV5-1; clone size: -; D gene: -; CDR3 length: 16; CDR3 DNA: TGCGCCAGCAGCTTGGTAGCGGGGGGAAAGGGGACTGAAGCTTTCTTT; CDR3 protein: CASSLVAGGKGTEAFF
J gene: TRBJ1-3; V gene: TRBV28; clone size: -; D gene: -; CDR3 length: 16; CDR3 DNA: TGTGCCAGCAGTTTAAGCCCCGGTAACAGTATAAACACCATATATTTT; CDR3 protein: CASSLSPGNSINTIYF
J gene: TRBJ1-3; V gene: TRBV5-5; clone size: -; D gene: TRBD1; CDR3 length: 17; CDR3 DNA: TGTGCCAGCAGCTTGGCTGTCCAACAGGGGGCTGGAAACACCATATATTTT; CDR3 protein: CASSLAVQQGAGNTIYF
J gene: TRBJ1-2; V gene: TRBV7-8; clone size: -; D gene: -; CDR3 length: 13; CDR3 DNA: TGTGCCAGCAGCCGAGTGCAGGCCGATGGTTACACCTTC; CDR3 protein: CASSRVQADGYTF
J gene: TRBJ2-4; V gene: TRBV4-2; clone size: -; D gene: -; CDR3 length: 18; CDR3 DNA: TGTGCCAGCAGCCGCAGGGCTCCTTTGGCTGATTCCAAAAACATTCAGTACTTC; CDR3 protein: CASSRRAPLADSKNIQYF
J gene: TRBJ1-1; V gene: TRBV4-1; clone size: -; D gene: -; CDR3 length: 16; CDR3 DNA: TGCGCCAGCAGCCAAGGAGCGGGGGGATGGAACACTGAAGCTTTCTTT; CDR3 protein: CASSQGAGGWNTEAFF
J gene: TRBJ1-6; V gene: TRBV30; clone size: -; D gene: TRBD1; CDR3 length: 20; CDR3 DNA: TGTGCCTGGAGTGTAGGAACCGGGACAGGGGCCCTTCGCTATAATTCACCCCTCCACTTT; CDR3 protein: CAWSVGTGTGALRYNSPLHF
J gene: TRBJ2-5; V gene: TRBV4-2; clone size: -; D gene: TRBD2; CDR3 length: 17; CDR3 DNA: TGTGCCAGCAGCCAAGGTCTGACTAGCGGGGGGGAAGAGACCCAGTACTTC; CDR3 protein: CASSQGLTSGGEETQYF
J gene: TRBJ1-2; V gene: TRBV6-5; clone size: -; D gene: -; CDR3 length: 16; CDR3 DNA: TGTGCCAGCAGTTACGCAGCGGACGGATTTAACTATGGCTACACCTTC; CDR3 protein: CASSYAADGFNYGYTF
J gene: TRBJ2-3; V gene: TRBV10-3; clone size: -; D gene: -; CDR3 length: 15; CDR3 DNA: TGTGCCATCAGTGAGTCTTCCCTCGGAGGGGATACGCAGTATTTT; CDR3 protein: CAISESSLGGDTQYF
J gene: TRBJ1-6; V gene: TRBV24-1; clone size: -; D gene: -; CDR3 length: 14; CDR3 DNA: TGTGCCACCAGTGAGAGCTCCTATAATTCACCCCTCCACTTT; CDR3 protein: CATSESSYNSPLHF
J gene: TRBJ2-4; V gene: TRBV7-9; clone size: -; D gene: -; CDR3 length: 17; CDR3 DNA: TGTGCCAGCAGCTTAGGCTGGGCAGGGCTAGCCAAAAACATTCAGTACTTC; CDR3 protein: CASSLGWAGLAKNIQYF